Here is one T cell receptor beta chain with its context. The germline gives CDR1 LNHDA, CDR2 SQIVND (reference sequence). V gave up 6 bases and J gave up 2 bases; unmatched junction bases: 5. The CDR3 length is 15 residues. This sample stems from a study of PD-L1 blockade in urothelial cancer. Produced via immunoSEQ multiplex PCR; TCRdb's table is partial and in-frame only. Here the sample spans about 110,000 clones, over 75% being singletons. The chain links TRBV19 to TRBJ2-3, with TRBD2 matching over 10 bases. The sample in question was PBMCs, obtained around atezolizumab (anti-PD-L1) treatment. The sequence was obtained from a man aged 50 to 59 with urothelial cancer. CDR3 loop: CASRLAGQPTDTQYF. Here the CDR3 DNA reads TGTGCCAGTAGACTAGCGGGACAGCCCACAGATACGCAGTATTTT.